This TCR beta chain was found in a study of shared clonotypes between healthy human individuals. About this clone itself: The sample carries other DNA sequences with the same CDR3.

There are 15 residues in the CDR3. Germline V gene data show CDR1 as KGHSH and CDR2 as LQKENI. The V end was cut by 2 bases, the J end by 0 bases, with 5 bases between. Replicate sorted-subset PCRs were loaded with 150 to 200 ng DNA, tens of thousands of T cell genomes. Clones were sequenced by immunoSEQ multiplex PCR, and TCRdb holds only the in-frame ones, with some missing. The table lists under 2.5 million clones, around 93% of them singletons. This chain connects TRBV18 to TRBJ2-6; D gene ambiguous. The origin of this receptor is a man between 18 and 35 years old in good health. Some clones in this sample may be carry-over from other donors' samples. Sequenced: naive CD4+ T cells from PBMCs. As to subset: CD45RA+ positively selected. The DNA of the CDR3 is TGTGCCAGCTCACCAGGGGACTCTGGGGCCAACGTCCTGACTTTC. It codes for CASSPGDSGANVLTF.